This is a list of T cell receptor beta chains from one sample in a study of T-cell memory formation after mild COVID-19. TCRdb re-called the 5' RACE reads with MiXCR, one entry per CDR3 protein. The sample contains tens of thousands of distinct CDR3 sequences, around an eighth of which appear only once. Sequenced material: PBMCs or a T cell subset sorted from them (not recorded which). All receptors derive from an adult woman who had mild COVID-19 (a few samples of this study predate the infection). Cell type and time point are not known. The CDR3 runs from the conserved cysteine through the conserved F or W. The order of the fields is clone size, J gene, V gene, D gene, CDR3 protein, CDR3 DNA. A D gene is named only where the DNA matches it firmly. Size is stated for part of the rows, as once, few or many counts, or as a class when the clone is expanded.

few | TRBJ2-1 | TRBV12-3/TRBV12-4 | NA | CASLGDSYNEQFF | TGTGCCAGCCTTGGAGACTCCTACAATGAGCAGTTCTTC
few | TRBJ1-2 | TRBV6-1 | TRBD1 | CASSATGGGYTF | TGTGCCAGCAGTGCTACAGGGGGCGGCTACACCTTC
NA | TRBJ2-1 | TRBV27 | NA | CASSLEPGIYNEQFF | TGTGCCAGCAGTTTAGAGCCAGGGATCTACAATGAGCAGTTCTTC
NA | TRBJ2-1 | TRBV20-1 | TRBD2 | CSAPKPEREGPSFYNEQFF | TGCAGTGCCCCCAAACCAGAGCGGGAGGGCCCTTCTTTCTACAATGAGCAGTTCTTC
NA | TRBJ1-5 | TRBV5-5 | TRBD1 | CASSLTGGRNQPQHF | TGTGCCAGCAGCTTGACAGGGGGGCGCAATCAGCCCCAGCATTTT
few | TRBJ1-6 | TRBV3-1 | TRBD1 | CASSPAGQGHSPLHF | TGTGCCAGCAGCCCCGCGGGACAGGGTCATTCACCCCTCCACTTT
many | TRBJ2-7 | TRBV5-1 | TRBD1 | CASSPRQGGYEQYF | TGCGCCAGCAGCCCACGACAGGGGGGCTACGAGCAGTACTTC
few | TRBJ2-7 | TRBV4-3 | NA | CASSQGTESYEQYF | TGCGCCAGCAGCCAAGGCACGGAATCCTACGAGCAGTACTTC
few | TRBJ1-1 | TRBV7-6 | TRBD1 | CASRPGTGRANTEAFF | TGTGCCAGCAGACCCGGGACAGGGAGGGCGAACACTGAAGCTTTCTTT
few | TRBJ2-1 | TRBV25-1 | NA | CASAQSSYNEQFF | TGTGCCAGCGCACAAAGCTCCTACAATGAGCAGTTCTTC
few | TRBJ1-2 | TRBV2 | NA | CASLDRTLPYGYTF | TGTGCCAGCTTGGACCGGACCCTCCCCTATGGCTACACCTTC
few | TRBJ2-1 | TRBV7-9 | NA | CASSLSMGLALGSHNEQFF | TGTGCCAGCAGCCTATCTATGGGACTCGCCTTAGGTTCACACAATGAGCAGTTCTTC
few | TRBJ2-7 | TRBV27 | TRBD1 | CASSPGGQGSYEQYF | TGTGCCAGCTCCCCTGGGGGACAGGGCTCCTACGAGCAGTACTTC
NA | TRBJ2-1 | TRBV7-6 | NA | CASSPWESSYNEQFF | TGTGCCAGCAGCCCCTGGGAAAGCTCCTACAATGAGCAGTTCTTC
NA | TRBJ2-1 | TRBV6-5 | TRBD2 | CASSYHSGTGIEQFF | TGTGCCAGCAGTTACCATAGCGGGACTGGGATTGAGCAGTTCTTC
few | TRBJ2-1 | TRBV7-2 | NA | CASSLEPGLAQLYNEQFF | TGTGCCAGCAGCTTAGAGCCGGGACTCGCGCAACTTTACAATGAGCAGTTCTTC
NA | TRBJ2-5 | TRBV2 | NA | CASSEGHGTAQETQYF | TGTGCCAGCAGTGAAGGGCATGGGACGGCCCAAGAGACCCAGTACTTC
many | TRBJ2-6 | TRBV4-3 | NA | CASSQDTGANVLTF | TGCGCCAGCAGCCAGGACACTGGGGCCAACGTCCTGACTTTC
NA | TRBJ1-4 | TRBV20-1 | NA | CSARDSAPWREKLFF | TGCAGTGCTAGAGATTCGGCACCCTGGAGGGAAAAACTGTTTTTT
NA | TRBJ2-1 | TRBV20-1 | TRBD2 | CSAYESGGVYNEQFF | TGCAGTGCTTACGAGAGCGGGGGGGTCTACAATGAGCAGTTCTTC
few | TRBJ2-7 | TRBV29-1 | NA | CSVTGLTGSYEQYF | TGCAGCGTGACAGGACTAACCGGATCCTACGAGCAGTACTTC
NA | TRBJ1-1 | TRBV2 | NA | CASSVEQGRAEAFF | TGTGCCAGCAGTGTAGAACAGGGTAGAGCTGAAGCTTTCTTT
many | TRBJ2-7 | TRBV29-1 | TRBD1 | CSVEGTGESYEQYF | TGCAGCGTTGAAGGGACAGGGGAGTCCTACGAGCAGTACTTC
NA | TRBJ2-3 | TRBV14 | TRBD2 | CASSPLLAGAGDTQYF | TGTGCCAGCAGCCCCCTGTTAGCGGGGGCAGGAGATACGCAGTATTTT
NA | TRBJ1-1 | TRBV2 | TRBD1 | CASSGGDRVGPEAFF | TGTGCCAGCAGTGGGGGGGACAGGGTCGGTCCTGAAGCTTTCTTT
few | TRBJ2-7 | TRBV12-5 | NA | CASGLDGMGSYEQYF | TGTGCTAGTGGTTTGGATGGGATGGGGAGCTACGAGCAGTACTTC
NA | TRBJ2-7 | TRBV27 | TRBD1 | CASGQGLYEQYF | TGTGCCAGCGGACAGGGGCTCTACGAGCAGTACTTC